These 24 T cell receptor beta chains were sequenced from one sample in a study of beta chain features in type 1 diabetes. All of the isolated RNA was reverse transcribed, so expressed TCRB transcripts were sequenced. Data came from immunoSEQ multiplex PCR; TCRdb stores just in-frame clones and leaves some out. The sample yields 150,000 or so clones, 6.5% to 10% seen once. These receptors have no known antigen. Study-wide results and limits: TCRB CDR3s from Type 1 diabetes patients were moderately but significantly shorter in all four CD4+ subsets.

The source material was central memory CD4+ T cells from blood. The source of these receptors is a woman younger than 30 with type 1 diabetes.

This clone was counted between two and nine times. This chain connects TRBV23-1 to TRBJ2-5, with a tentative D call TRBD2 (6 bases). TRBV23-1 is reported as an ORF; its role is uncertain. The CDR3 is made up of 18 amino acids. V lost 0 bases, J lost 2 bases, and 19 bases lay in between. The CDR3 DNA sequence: TGCGCCAGCAGTCAATCTCGGCAGGGTATAGGACTACAAGAGACCCAGTACTTC. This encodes CASSQSRQGIGLQETQYF.

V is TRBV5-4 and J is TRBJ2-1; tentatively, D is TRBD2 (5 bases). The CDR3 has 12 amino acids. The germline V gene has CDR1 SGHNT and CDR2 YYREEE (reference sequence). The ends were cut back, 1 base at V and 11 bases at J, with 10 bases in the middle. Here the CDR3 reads CASSLLEGKQFF. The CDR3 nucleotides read TGTGCCAGCAGCTTGCTTGAGGGCAAGCAGTTCTTC. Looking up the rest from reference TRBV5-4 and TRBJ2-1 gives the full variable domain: ETGVTQSPTHLIKTRGQQVTLRCSSQSGHNTVSWYQQALGQGPQFIFQYYREEENGRGNFPPRFSGLQFPNYSSELNVNALELDDSALYLCASSLLEGKQFFGPGTRLTVL.

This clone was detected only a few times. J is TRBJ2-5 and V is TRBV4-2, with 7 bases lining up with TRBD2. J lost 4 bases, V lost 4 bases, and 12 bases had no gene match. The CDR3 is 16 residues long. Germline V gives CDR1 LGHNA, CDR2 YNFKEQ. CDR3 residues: CASSPGGGDRRETQYF. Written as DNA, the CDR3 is TGTGCCAGCAGCCCAGGTGGGGGGGATCGAAGAGAGACCCAGTACTTC.

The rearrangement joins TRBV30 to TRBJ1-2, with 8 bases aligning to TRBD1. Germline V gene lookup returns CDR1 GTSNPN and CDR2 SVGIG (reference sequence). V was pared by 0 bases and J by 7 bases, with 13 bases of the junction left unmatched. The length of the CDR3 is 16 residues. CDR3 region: CAWSVSHPPGGSGYTF. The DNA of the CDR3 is TGTGCCTGGAGTGTTTCGCATCCCCCAGGGGGCAGTGGCTACACCTTC.

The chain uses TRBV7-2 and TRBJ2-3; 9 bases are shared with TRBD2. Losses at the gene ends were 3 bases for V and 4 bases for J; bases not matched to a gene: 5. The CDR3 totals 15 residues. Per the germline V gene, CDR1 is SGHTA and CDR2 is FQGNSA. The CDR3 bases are TGTGCCAGCAGCTTGCGCCTAGCGGGATCAGATACGCAGTATTTT. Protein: CASSLRLAGSDTQYF. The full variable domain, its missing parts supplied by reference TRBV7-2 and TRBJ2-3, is GAGVSQSPSNKVTEKGKDVELRCDPISGHTALYWYRQSLGQGLEFLIYFQGNSAPDKSGLPSDRFSAERTGGSVSTLTIQRTQQEDSAVYLCASSLRLAGSDTQYFGPGTRLTVL.

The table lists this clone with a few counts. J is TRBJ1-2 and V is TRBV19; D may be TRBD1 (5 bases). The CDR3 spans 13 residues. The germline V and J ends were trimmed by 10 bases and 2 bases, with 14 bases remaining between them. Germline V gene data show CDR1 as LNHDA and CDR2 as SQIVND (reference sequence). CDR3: CATRQTQNYGYTF. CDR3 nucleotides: TGTGCCACCCGACAGACTCAAAACTATGGCTACACCTTC.

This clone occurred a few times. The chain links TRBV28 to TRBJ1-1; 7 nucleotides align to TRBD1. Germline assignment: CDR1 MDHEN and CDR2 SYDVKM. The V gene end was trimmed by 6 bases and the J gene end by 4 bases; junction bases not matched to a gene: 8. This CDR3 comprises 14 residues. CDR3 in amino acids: CASRPRGIVTEAFF. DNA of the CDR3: TGTGCCAGCAGGCCCAGGGGGATCGTCACTGAAGCTTTCTTT.

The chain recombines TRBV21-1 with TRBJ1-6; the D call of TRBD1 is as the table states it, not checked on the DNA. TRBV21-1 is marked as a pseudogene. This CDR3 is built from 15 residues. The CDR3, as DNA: TGTGCCAGCAGCCCGCTGGGGCGGATGAATTCACCCCTCCACTTT. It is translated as CASSPLGRMNSPLHF.

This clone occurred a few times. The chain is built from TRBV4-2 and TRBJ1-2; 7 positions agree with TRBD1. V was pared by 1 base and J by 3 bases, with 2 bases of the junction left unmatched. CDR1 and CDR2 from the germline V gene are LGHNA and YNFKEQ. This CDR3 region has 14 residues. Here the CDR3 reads CASSQGDRDYGYTF. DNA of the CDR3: TGTGCCAGCAGCCAAGGAGACAGGGACTATGGCTACACCTTC.

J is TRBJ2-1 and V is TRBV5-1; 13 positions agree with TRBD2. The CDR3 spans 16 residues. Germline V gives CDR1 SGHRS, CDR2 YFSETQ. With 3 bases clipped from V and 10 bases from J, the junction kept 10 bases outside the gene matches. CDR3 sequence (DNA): TGCGCCAGCAGCTCCGATACTAGCGGGAGGGCCAGGGAGCAGTTCTTC. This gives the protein CASSSDTSGRAREQFF. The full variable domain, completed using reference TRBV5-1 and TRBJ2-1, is KAGVTQTPRYLIKTRGQQVTLSCSPISGHRSVSWYQQTPGQGLQFLFEYFSETQRNKGNFPGRFSGRQFSNSRSEMNVSTLELGDSALYLCASSSDTSGRAREQFFGPGTRLTVL.

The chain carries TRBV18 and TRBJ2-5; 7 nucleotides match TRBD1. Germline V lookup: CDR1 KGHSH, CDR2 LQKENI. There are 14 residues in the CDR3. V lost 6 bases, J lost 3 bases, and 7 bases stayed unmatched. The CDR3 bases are TGTGCCAGCTCCCTTAGACAGGGTGAAGAGACCCAGTACTTC. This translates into CASSLRQGEETQYF.

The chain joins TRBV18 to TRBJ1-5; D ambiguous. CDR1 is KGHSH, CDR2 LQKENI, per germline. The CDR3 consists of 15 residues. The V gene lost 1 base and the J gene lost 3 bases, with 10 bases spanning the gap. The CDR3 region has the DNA TGTGCCAGCTCACCACTAACCGGTGCCAATCAGCCCCAGCATTTT. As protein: CASSPLTGANQPQHF.

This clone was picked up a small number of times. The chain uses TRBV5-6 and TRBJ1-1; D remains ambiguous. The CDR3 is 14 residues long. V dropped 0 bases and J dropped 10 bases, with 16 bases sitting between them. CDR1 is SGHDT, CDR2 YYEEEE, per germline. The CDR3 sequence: CASSLVELRGGAFF. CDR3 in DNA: TGTGCCAGCAGCTTGGTAGAACTTCGGGGTGGAGCTTTCTTT.

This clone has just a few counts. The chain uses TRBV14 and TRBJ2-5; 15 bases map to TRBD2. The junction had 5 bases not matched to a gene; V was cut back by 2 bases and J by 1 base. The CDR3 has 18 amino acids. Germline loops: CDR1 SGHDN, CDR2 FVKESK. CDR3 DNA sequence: TGTGCCAGCAGCCAATCCGGGACTAGCGGGAGGTTCCAAGAGACCCAGTACTTC. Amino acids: CASSQSGTSGRFQETQYF.

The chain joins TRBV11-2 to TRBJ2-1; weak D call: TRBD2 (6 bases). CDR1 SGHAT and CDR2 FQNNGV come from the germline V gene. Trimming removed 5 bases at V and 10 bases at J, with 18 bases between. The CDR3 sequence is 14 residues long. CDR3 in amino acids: CASSIGRRGSEQFF. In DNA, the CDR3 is TGTGCCAGCAGCATAGGCCGGCGGGGATCGGAGCAGTTCTTC.

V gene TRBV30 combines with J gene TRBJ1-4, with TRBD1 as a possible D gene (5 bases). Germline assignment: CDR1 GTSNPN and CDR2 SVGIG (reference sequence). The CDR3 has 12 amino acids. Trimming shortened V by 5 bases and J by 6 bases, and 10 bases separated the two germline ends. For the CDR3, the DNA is TGTGCCTGGGGGCAGGGTTATGAAAAACTGTTTTTT. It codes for CAWGQGYEKLFF. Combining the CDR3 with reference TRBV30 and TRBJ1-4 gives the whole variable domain SQTIHQWPATLVQPVGSPLSLECTVEGTSNPNLYWYRQAAGRGLQLLFYSVGIGQISSEVPQNLSASRPQDRQFILSSKKLLLSDSGFYLCAWGQGYEKLFFGSGTQLSVL.

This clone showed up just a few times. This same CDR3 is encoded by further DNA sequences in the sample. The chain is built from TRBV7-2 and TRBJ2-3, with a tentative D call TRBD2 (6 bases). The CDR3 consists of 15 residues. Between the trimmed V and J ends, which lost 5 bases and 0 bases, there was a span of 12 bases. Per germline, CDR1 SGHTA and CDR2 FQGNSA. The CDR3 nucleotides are TGTGCCAGCAGCCCGGACTATCTAAGCACAGATACGCAGTATTTT. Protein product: CASSPDYLSTDTQYF.

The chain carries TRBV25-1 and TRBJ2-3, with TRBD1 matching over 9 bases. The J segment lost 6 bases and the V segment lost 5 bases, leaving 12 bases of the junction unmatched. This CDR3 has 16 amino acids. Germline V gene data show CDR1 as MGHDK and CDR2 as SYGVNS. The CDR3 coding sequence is TGTGCCAGCAGTCAAATCGGGACAGGGAGTGGGGATACGCAGTATTTT. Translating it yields CASSQIGTGSGDTQYF.

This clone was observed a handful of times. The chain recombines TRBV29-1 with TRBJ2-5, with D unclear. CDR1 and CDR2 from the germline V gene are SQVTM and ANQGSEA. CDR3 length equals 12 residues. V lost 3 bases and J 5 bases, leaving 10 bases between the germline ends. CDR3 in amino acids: CSVEVQAETQYF. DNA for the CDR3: TGCAGCGTTGAGGTGCAGGCGGAGACCCAGTACTTC.

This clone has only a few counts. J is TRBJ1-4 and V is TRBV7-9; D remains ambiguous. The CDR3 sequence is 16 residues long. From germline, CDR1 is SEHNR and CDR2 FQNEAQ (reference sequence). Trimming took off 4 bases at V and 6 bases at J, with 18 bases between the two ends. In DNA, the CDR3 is TGTGCCAGCAGCTCGACGACTGGAGCGGGCGATGAAAAACTGTTTTTT. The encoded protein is CASSSTTGAGDEKLFF.

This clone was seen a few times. The CDR3 loop is CSAQGRNGYTF. CDR3 sequence (DNA): TGCAGTGCCCAGGGTAGGAATGGCTACACCTTC. The rearrangement links TRBV20-1 to TRBJ1-2, with D maybe TRBD1 (5 bases). The CDR3 sequence is 11 residues long. CDR1 is DFQATT and CDR2 is SNEGSKA in the germline V gene (reference sequence). The V end lost 6 bases, the J end lost 6 bases, and 11 bases lay between the germline ends.

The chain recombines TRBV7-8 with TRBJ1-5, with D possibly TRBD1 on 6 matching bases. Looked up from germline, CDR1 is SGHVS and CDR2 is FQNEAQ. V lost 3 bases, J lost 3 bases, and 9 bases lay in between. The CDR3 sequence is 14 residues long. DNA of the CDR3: TGTGCCAGCAGCTTCCAGGGGAACAATCAGCCCCAGCATTTT. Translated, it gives CASSFQGNNQPQHF.

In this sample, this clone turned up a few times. The CDR3 sequence is CASSLWRGTNEKLFF. CDR3 nucleotide sequence: TGTGCCAGCAGTTTATGGCGGGGGACTAATGAAAAACTGTTTTTT. This rearrangement joins TRBV27 to TRBJ1-4; D is perhaps TRBD1 (5 bases). V lost 1 base and J 2 bases, leaving 8 bases between the germline ends. This CDR3 is 15 amino acids long. Germline-derived CDR1 and CDR2 are MNHEY and SMNVEV (reference sequence).

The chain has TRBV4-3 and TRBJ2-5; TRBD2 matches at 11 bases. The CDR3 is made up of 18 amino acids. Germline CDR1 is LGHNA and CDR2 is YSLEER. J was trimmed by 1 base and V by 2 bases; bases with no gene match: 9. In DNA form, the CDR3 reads TGCGCCAGCAGCCAAATGGTCGGGACTAGCGGTACCCAAGAGACCCAGTACTTC. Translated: CASSQMVGTSGTQETQYF.